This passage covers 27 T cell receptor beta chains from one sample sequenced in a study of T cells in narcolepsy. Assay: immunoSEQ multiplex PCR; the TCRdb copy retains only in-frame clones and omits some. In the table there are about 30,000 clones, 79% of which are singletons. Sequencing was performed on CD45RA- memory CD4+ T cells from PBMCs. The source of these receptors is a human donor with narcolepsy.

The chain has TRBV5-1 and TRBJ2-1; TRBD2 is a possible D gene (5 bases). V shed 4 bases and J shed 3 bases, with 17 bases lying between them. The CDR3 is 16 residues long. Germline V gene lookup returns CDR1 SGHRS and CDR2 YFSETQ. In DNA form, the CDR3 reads TGCGCCAGCAGCCACGGGCTCACGGCGGGCTACAATGAGCAGTTCTTC. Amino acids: CASSHGLTAGYNEQFF.

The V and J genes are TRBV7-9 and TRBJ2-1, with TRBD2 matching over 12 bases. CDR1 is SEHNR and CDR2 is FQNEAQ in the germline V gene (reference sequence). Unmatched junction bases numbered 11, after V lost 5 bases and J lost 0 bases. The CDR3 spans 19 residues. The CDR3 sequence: CASSPRRLAGVYSYNEQFF. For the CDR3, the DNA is TGTGCCAGCAGCCCCAGGCGACTAGCGGGGGTTTACTCCTACAATGAGCAGTTCTTC.

The CDR3 spells CASSVEYRGGNTEAFF. CDR3 DNA: TGTGCCAGCAGCGTAGAGTACAGGGGGGGTAACACTGAAGCTTTCTTT. This chain links TRBV9 with TRBJ1-1, with 8 bases matching TRBD1. J was trimmed by 2 bases and V by 0 bases; bases with no gene match: 6. Germline V gene lookup returns CDR1 SGDLS and CDR2 YYNGEE. CDR3 length: 16 residues.

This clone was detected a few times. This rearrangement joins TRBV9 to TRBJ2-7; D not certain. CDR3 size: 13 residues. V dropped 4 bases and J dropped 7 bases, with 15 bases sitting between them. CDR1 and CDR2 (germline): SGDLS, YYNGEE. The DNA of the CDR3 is TGTGCCAGCAGCCTAGGACCTTCTCGGGAGCAGTACTTC. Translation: CASSLGPSREQYF.

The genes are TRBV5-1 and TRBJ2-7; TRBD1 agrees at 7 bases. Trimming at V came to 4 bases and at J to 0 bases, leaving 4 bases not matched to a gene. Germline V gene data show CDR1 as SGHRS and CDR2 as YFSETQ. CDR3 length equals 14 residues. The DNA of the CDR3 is TGCGCCAGCAGCCCGGACAGGAACTCCTACGAGCAGTACTTC. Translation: CASSPDRNSYEQYF.

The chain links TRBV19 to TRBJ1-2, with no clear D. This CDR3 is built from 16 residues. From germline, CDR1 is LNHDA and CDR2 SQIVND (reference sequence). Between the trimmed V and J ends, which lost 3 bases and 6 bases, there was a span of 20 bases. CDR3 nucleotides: TGTGCCAGTAGTATCTCCAGGCCGGGTGGAGAGAATGGCTACACCTTC. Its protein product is CASSISRPGGENGYTF.

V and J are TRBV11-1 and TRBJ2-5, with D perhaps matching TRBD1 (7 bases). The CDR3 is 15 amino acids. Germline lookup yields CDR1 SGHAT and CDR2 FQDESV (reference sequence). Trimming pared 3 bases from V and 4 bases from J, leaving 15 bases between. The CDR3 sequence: CASSFTNRGGETQYF. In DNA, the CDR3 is TGTGCCAGCAGCTTTACTAACAGGGGAGGAGAGACCCAGTACTTC. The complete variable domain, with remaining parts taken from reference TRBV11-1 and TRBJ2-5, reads EAEVAQSPRYKITEKSQAVAFWCDPISGHATLYWYRQILGQGPELLVQFQDESVVDDSQLPKDRFSAERLKGVDSTLKIQPAELGDSAMYLCASSFTNRGGETQYFGPGTRLLVL.

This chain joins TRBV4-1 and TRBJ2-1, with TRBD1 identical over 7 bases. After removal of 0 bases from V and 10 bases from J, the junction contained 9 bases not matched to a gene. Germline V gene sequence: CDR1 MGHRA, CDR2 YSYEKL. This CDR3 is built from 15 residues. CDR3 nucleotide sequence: TGCGCCAGCAGCCAAGAAAACCCTGACAGGGACGAGCAGTTCTTC. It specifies CASSQENPDRDEQFF.

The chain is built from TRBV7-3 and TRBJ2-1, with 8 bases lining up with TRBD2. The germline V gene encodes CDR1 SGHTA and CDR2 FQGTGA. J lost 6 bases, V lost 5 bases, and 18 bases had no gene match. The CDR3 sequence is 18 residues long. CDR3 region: CASSGTGREARLTNEQFF. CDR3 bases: TGTGCCAGCAGCGGGACGGGGCGGGAGGCCCGCCTAACCAATGAGCAGTTCTTC.

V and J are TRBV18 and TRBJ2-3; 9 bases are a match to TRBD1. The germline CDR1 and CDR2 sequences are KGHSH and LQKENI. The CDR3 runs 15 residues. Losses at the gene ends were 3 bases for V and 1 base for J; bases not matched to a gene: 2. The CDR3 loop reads CASSPRDRGTDTQYF. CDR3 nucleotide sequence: TGTGCCAGCTCACCCCGGGACAGGGGCACAGATACGCAGTATTTT.

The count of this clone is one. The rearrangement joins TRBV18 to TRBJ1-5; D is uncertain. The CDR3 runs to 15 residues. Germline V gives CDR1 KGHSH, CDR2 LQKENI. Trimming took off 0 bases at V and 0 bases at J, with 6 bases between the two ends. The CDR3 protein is CASSPPSHSNQPQHF. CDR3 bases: TGTGCCAGCTCACCACCCTCCCATAGCAATCAGCCCCAGCATTTT.

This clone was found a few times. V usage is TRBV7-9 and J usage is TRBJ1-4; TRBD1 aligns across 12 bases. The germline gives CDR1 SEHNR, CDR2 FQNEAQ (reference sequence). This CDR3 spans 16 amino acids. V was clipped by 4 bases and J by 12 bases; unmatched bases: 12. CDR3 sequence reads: CASSYLTGTGGGQLFF. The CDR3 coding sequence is TGTGCCAGCAGCTACCTTACCGGGACAGGGGGCGGTCAACTGTTTTTT.

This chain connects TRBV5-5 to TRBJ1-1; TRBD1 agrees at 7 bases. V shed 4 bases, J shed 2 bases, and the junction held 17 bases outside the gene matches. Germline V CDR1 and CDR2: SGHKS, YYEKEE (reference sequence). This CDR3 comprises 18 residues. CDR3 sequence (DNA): TGTGCCAGCAGCCGACTTCTGGCTGACAGGGTACGTAACACTGAAGCTTTCTTT. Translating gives CASSRLLADRVRNTEAFF. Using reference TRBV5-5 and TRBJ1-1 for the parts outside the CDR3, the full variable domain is DAGVTQSPTHLIKTRGQQVTLRCSPISGHKSVSWYQQVLGQGPQFIFQYYEKEERGRGNFPDRFSARQFPNYSSELNVNALLLGDSALYLCASSRLLADRVRNTEAFFGQGTRLTVV.

Here the CDR3 reads CSVGRDTGVYEQYF. The CDR3 nucleotides are TGCAGCGTTGGCCGGGACACAGGAGTCTACGAGCAGTACTTC. This chain links TRBV29-1 with TRBJ2-7; tentatively, D is TRBD1 (6 bases). Germline loops: CDR1 SQVTM, CDR2 ANQGSEA. V was shortened by 4 bases and J by 3 bases, with 16 bases between the two germline ends. The CDR3 is 14 amino acids.

This chain's CDR3 is CASRGRGFEKLFF. The CDR3 region has the DNA TGTGCCAGCAGGGGGAGGGGCTTCGAAAAACTGTTTTTT. This chain links TRBV6-5 with TRBJ1-4, with D perhaps matching TRBD1 (5 bases). The CDR3 extends over 13 amino acids. CDR1 and CDR2 (germline): MNHEY, SVGAGI. The ends were cut back, 6 bases at V and 8 bases at J, with 13 bases in the middle.

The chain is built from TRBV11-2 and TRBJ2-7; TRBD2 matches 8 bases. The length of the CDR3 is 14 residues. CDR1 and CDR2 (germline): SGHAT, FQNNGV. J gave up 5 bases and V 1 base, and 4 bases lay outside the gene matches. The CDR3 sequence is CASSLVTSDNEQYF. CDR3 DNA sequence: TGTGCCAGCAGCTTAGTGACTAGCGACAACGAGCAGTACTTC.

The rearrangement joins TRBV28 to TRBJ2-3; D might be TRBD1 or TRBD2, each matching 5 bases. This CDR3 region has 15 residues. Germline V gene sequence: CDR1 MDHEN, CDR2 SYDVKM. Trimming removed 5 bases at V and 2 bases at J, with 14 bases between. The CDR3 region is CASSPGTTLTDTQYF. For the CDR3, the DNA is TGTGCCAGCAGTCCCGGGACGACTCTCACAGATACGCAGTATTTT.

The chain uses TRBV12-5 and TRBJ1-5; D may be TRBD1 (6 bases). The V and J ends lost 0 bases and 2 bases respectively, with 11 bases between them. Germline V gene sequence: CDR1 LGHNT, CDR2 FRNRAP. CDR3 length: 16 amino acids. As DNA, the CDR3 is TGTGCTAGTGGTTTGGTAGTAGGGGGTGGCAATCAGCCCCAGCATTTT. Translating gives CASGLVVGGGNQPQHF.

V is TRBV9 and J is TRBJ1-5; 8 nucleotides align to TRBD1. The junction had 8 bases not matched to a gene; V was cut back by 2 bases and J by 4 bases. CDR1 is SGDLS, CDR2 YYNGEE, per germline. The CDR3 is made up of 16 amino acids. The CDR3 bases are TGTGCCAGCAGCGTGGGTCCAGGGGGCCGTAATCAGCCCCAGCATTTT. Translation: CASSVGPGGRNQPQHF.

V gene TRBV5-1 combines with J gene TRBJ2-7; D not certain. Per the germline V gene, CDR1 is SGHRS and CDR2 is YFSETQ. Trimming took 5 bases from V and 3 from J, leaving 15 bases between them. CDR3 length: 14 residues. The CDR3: CASSPAGLNYEQYF. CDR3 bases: TGCGCCAGCAGTCCGGCCGGCCTTAACTACGAGCAGTACTTC.

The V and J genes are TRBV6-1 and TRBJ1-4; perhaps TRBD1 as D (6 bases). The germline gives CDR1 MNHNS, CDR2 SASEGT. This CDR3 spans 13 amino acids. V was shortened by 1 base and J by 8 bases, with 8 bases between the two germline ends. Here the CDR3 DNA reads TGTGCCAGCAGTGAAGTTCAGGGGGAAAAACTGTTTTTT. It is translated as CASSEVQGEKLFF.

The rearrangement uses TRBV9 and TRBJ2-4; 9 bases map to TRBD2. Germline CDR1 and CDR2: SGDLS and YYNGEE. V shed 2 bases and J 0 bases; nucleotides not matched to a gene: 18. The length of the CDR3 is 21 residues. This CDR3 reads CASSVRGASGTRTLAKNIQYF. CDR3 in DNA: TGTGCCAGCAGCGTGCGGGGGGCTAGCGGGACTAGAACACTAGCCAAAAACATTCAGTACTTC.

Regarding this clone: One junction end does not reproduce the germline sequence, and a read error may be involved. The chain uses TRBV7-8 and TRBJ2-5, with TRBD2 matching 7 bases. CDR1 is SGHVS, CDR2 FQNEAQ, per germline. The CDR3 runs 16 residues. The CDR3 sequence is CASSVAGGGATGTQYF. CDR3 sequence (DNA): TGTGCCAGCAGCGTAGCGGGCGGCGGAGCCACGGGGACCCAGTACTTC. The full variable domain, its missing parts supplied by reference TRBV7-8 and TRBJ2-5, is GAGVSQSPRYKVAKRGQDVALRCDPISGHVSLFWYQQALGQGPEFLTYFQNEAQLDKSGLPSDRFFAERPEGSVSTLKIQRTQQEDSAVYLCASSVAGGGATGTQYFGPGTRLLVL.

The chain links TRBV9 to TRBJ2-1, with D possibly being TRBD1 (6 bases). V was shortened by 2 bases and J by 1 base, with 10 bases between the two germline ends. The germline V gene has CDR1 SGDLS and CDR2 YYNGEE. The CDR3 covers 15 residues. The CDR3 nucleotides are TGTGCCAGCAGCGTCGAACAGGGTTCCTACAATGAGCAGTTCTTC. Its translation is CASSVEQGSYNEQFF.

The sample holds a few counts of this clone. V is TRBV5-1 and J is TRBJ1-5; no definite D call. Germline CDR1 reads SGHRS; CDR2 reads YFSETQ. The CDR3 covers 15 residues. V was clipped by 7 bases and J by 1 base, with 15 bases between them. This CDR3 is CASQLEPGSNQPQHF. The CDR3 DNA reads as TGCGCCAGCCAACTAGAACCTGGGAGCAATCAGCCCCAGCATTTT.

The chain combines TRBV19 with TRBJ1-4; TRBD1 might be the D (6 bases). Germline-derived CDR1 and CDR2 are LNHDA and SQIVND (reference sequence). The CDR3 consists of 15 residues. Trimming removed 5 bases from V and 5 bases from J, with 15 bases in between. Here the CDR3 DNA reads TGTGCCAGTAGTCAACTCCTACAGGGAAATGAAAAACTGTTTTTT. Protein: CASSQLLQGNEKLFF.

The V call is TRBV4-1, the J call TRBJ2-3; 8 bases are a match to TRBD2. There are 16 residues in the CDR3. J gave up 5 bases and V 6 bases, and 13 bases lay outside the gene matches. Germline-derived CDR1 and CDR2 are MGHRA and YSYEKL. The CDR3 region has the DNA TGCGCCAGCAGACACTTGGGGCGGGAGGTTGGAGATACGCAGTATTTT. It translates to CASRHLGREVGDTQYF.